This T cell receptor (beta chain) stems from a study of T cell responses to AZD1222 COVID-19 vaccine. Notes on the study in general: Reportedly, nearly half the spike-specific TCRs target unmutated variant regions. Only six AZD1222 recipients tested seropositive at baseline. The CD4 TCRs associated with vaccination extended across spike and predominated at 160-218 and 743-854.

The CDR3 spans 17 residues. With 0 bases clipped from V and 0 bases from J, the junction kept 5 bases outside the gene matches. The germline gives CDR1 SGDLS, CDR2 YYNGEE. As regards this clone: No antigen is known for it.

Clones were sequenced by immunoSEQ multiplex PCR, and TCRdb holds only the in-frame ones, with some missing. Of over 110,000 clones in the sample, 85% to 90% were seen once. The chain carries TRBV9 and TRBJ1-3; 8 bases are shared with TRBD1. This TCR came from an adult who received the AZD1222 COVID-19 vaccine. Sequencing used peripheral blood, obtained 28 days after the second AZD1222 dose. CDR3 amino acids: CASSVERGQVSGNTIYF. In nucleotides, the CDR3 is TGTGCCAGCAGCGTAGAGAGGGGACAGGTCTCTGGAAACACCATATATTTT.